The sequence of this T cell receptor beta chain was determined in a study of vaccination and CD4 T cells after COVID-19. In the study overall: Controls used CEFX viral epitopes (positive), HIV-1 Nef peptides (negative), or no peptide. Study-wide results and limits: Convalescent patients showed a median around 85% of reactive clones that were seen only post-vaccination.

This clonotype was found a few times. Antigen specificity is unknown. Germline loops: CDR1 SGHTA, CDR2 FQGNSA. The CDR3 runs 15 residues. With 7 bases removed from V and 3 bases from J, the gap between germline ends came to 18 bases. Sequence data for DNA of cultured CD4+ T cells were generated by the Oncomine TCR Beta short-read assay. It was from cultured CD4+ T cells that genomic DNA was extracted. TCRdb reanalysed the PCR reads using MiXCR and keeps one entry per CDR3 protein. The sample lists over 9,000 distinct CDR3 sequences, roughly a third occurring once. Treatment defined: roughly 10-day PBMC culture with coronavirus spike peptide pools or control peptides (ViraFEST assay). Those CD4+ T cells from the unexposed donor predate the COVID-19 pandemic (2011-2018).

The sequenced material came from CD4+ T cells from blood, cultured in vitro. The gene calls are TRBV7-2 and TRBJ1-1, with D unresolved. The sequence derives from a human donor in good health. The CDR3 sequence is CASTARTSADTEAFF. DNA for the CDR3: TGTGCCAGCACTGCGCGGACCTCCGCGGACACTGAAGCTTTCTTT.